This entry lists 3 T cell receptor beta chains sequenced from one sample in a study of vaccination effects on CD4 cells after COVID-19. Peptide-pool stimulation followed by sequencing identified expanded antigen-specific CD4+ clonotypes in the ViraFEST assay. Isolating CD4+ T cells followed roughly ten days of culture. Having tested negative for nucleocapsid antibodies, the vaccine recipients showed no prior SARS-CoV-2 infection. These receptors have no identified antigens. The table came from immunoSEQ multiplex PCR; TCRdb's copy has only in-frame clones and leaves some out. Of tens of thousands of clones in the sample, 60% to 80% were seen once. This material consisted of CD4+ T cells from PBMCs cultured with HCoV-NL63 spike peptides, taken before COVID-19 vaccination. The source of these receptors is a human donor who received a COVID-19 vaccine.

The rearrangement joins TRBV14 to TRBJ2-1; D remains unclear. The CDR3 is made up of 11 amino acids. The V and J ends lost 3 bases and 9 bases respectively, with 6 bases between them. Germline lookup yields CDR1 SGHDN and CDR2 FVKESK. CDR3 DNA: TGTGCCAGCAGCCATCTGAGTGAGCAGTTCTTC. Translating it yields CASSHLSEQFF.

The chain has TRBV14 and TRBJ2-3; no clear D gene. The germline V gene encodes CDR1 SGHDN and CDR2 FVKESK. V lost 4 bases to trimming and J lost 4 bases, with 9 bases between them. This CDR3 contains 13 residues. The CDR3 reads CASSLRPPDTQYF. The CDR3 region has the DNA TGTGCCAGCAGCCTGCGCCCGCCAGATACGCAGTATTTT.

The chain employs TRBV7-8 and TRBJ2-2; 8 nucleotides align to TRBD2. There are 15 residues in the CDR3. The germline V gene has CDR1 SGHVS and CDR2 FQNEAQ. V was pared by 5 bases and J by 6 bases, with 8 bases of the junction left unmatched. The DNA of the CDR3 is TGTGCCAGCAGCACCAGACTAGCGAGTGCCGGGGAGCTGTTTTTT. Translating gives CASSTRLASAGELFF.